A single sample is the source of the 8 T cell receptor beta chains below, sequenced in a study of CD4 and CD8 cells across lung adenocarcinoma regions. TCRdb itself ran the PCR reads through MiXCR, one entry per CDR3 protein. The table includes around 20,000 distinct CDR3 sequences, 50% to 55% detected once. The specimen was CD8+ T cells from the center of a lung tumor. The receptors were sampled from a female donor with lung adenocarcinoma. The CD4 and CD8 labels of this study may be unreliable.

J is TRBJ1-6 and V is TRBV30; TRBD1 aligns across 9 bases. J lost 7 bases, V lost 0 bases, and 1 base had no gene match. Germline lookup yields CDR1 GTSNPN and CDR2 SVGIG (reference sequence). The CDR3 covers 14 residues. The CDR3 loop reads CAWSVTGGNSPLHF. CDR3 nucleotide sequence: TGTGCCTGGAGTGTCACAGGGGGCAATTCACCCCTCCACTTT.

The chain links TRBV6-1 to TRBJ2-1, with no clear D. The DNA matches TRBJ2-7 better at its end, which makes the J call doubtful. CDR3 size: 15 residues. Per the germline V gene, CDR1 is MNHNS and CDR2 is SASEGT. The CDR3 sequence: CASSDLGWSLYEQYF. The DNA of the CDR3 is TGTGCCAGCAGTGACCTCGGATGGTCTCTTTACGAGCAGTACTTC.

In its sample, this clonotype was seen a few times. The chain is built from TRBV28 and TRBJ2-7; 8 nucleotides line up with TRBD2. The V gene end was trimmed by 6 bases and the J gene end by 0 bases; junction bases not matched to a gene: 7. The CDR3 has 15 amino acids. In germline, CDR1 is MDHEN, CDR2 SYDVKM. CDR3: CASSTSGLSSYEQYF. In DNA form, the CDR3 reads TGTGCCAGCAGCACTAGCGGTCTAAGCTCCTACGAGCAGTACTTC.

This chain connects TRBV7-8 to TRBJ2-1, with 8 positions matching TRBD1. Germline lookup yields CDR1 SGHVS and CDR2 FQNEAQ. The CDR3 contains 15 residues. V lost 5 bases, J lost 1 base, and 4 bases stayed unmatched. The CDR3: CASSPTGASYNEQFF. Written as DNA, the CDR3 is TGTGCCAGCAGCCCGACAGGGGCGTCCTACAATGAGCAGTTCTTC.

A remark on this clonotype: The junction does not match germline at one end; this may be a read error. The rearrangement links TRBV5-1 to TRBJ2-1, with D uncertain. The V gene's germline CDR1 is SGHRS and CDR2 YFSETQ. The CDR3 consists of 12 residues. The CDR3 nucleotides read TGCGCCAGCAGCTTGCAGAACAATGAGCAGCTCTTC. It translates to CASSLQNNEQLF.

In its sample, this clonotype was seen once. The chain couples TRBV6-1 to TRBJ2-4; the D gene could be TRBD1 or TRBD2 (5 bases each). CDR1 MNHNS and CDR2 SASEGT come from the germline V gene. With 4 bases removed from V and 12 bases from J, the gap between germline ends came to 22 bases. The CDR3 sequence is 15 residues long. In DNA, the CDR3 is TGTGCCAGCAGTGCGGGGCTGGGAGCCACAGATACTCAGTACTTC. Amino acid sequence: CASSAGLGATDTQYF.

The chain employs TRBV6-1 and TRBJ2-3, with TRBD2 matching 7 bases. J lost 12 bases, V lost 7 bases, and 19 bases had no gene match. CDR3 length: 15 residues. The V gene's germline CDR1 is MNHNS and CDR2 SASEGT. The CDR3 DNA follows: TGTGCCAGCACAGCGGGGCTGGCGGCAAAATATATTCAGTATTTT. This translates into CASTAGLAAKYIQYF.

The genes are TRBV27 and TRBJ2-4, with D perhaps matching TRBD2 (6 bases). Germline V gene data show CDR1 as MNHEY and CDR2 as SMNVEV (reference sequence). The CDR3 loop spans 13 amino acids. V was clipped by 8 bases and J by 8 bases, with 16 bases between them. The CDR3 loop is CASGGCVQDIQYF. CDR3 in DNA: TGTGCCAGCGGGGGGTGTGTCCAAGACATTCAGTACTTC.